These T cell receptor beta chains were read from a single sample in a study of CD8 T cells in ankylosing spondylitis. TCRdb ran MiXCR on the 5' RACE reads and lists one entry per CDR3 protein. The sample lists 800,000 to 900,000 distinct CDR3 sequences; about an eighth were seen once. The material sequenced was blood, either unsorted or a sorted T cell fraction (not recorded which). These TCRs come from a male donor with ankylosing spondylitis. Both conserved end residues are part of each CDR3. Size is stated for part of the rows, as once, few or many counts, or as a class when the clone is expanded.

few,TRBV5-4,CASSPNSGADTQYF
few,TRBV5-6,CASSLWGGTDTQYF
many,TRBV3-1,CASSQEVRGLYGYTF
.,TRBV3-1,CASSPQGRTAGYTF
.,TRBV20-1,CSARVRVNYGYTF
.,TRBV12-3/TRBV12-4,CASSLGSRGWGGYTF
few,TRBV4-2,CASSDVPDAATSGGYSYEQYF
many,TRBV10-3,CAISEEKGAREKLFF
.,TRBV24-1,CATSDTWAYEQYF
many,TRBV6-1,CASKGTGANVLTF
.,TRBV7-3,CASSIPGASSYNEQFF
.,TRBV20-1,CSARFGIGNTGELFF
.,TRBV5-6,CSSSRGTATSYNEQFF
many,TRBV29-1,CSAIRDSGYEQYF
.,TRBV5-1,CASTPDGSYGYTF
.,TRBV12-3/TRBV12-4,CASSLFSDEQYF
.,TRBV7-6,CASSTDRGSSYEQYF
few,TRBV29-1,CSVLGSAMNTEAFF
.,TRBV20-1,CSVPGQGGGYTF
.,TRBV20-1,CSASTGAGPYNEQFF
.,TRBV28,CASSLSGEDEQYF
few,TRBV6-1,CASSDLLAGGTDTQYF
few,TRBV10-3,CAISVDRGGETQYF
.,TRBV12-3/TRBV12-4,CASSLSLAGAYSYEQYF
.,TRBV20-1,CSATSTGGAYGYTF
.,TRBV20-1,CSPITSGTYEQYF
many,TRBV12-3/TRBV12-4,CASSFLTTYEQYF
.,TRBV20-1,CCARDIQLAASTDTQYF
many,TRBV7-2,CASSLDRKYKQYF